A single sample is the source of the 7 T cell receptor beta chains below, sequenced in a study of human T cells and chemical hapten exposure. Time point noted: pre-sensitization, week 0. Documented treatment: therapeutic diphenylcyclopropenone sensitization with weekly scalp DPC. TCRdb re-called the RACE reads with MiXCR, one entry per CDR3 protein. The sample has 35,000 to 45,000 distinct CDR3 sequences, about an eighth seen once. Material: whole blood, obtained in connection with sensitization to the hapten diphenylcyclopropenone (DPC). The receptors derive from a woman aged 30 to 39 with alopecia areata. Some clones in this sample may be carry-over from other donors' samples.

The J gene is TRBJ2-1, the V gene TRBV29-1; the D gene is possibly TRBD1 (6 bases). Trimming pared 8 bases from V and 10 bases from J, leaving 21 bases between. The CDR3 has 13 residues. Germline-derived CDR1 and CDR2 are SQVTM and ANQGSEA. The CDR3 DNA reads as TGCAGCCCTAGATCTCCAGGGGAGATGGAGCAGTTCTTC. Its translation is CSPRSPGEMEQFF.

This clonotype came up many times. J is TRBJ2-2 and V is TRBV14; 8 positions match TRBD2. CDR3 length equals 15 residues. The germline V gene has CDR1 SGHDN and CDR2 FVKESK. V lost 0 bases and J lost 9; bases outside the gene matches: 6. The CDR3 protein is CASSQDYSGSRELFF. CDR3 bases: TGTGCCAGCAGCCAAGACTACAGCGGGAGCCGGGAGCTGTTTTTT.

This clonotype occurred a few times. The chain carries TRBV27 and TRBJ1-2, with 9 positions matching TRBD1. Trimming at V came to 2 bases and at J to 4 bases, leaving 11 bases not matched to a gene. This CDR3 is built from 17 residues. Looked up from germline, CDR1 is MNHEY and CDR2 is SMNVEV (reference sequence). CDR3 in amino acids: CASSLNPYRGRGYGYTF. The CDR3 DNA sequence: TGTGCCAGCAGTTTAAACCCCTACAGGGGGCGAGGCTATGGCTACACCTTC.

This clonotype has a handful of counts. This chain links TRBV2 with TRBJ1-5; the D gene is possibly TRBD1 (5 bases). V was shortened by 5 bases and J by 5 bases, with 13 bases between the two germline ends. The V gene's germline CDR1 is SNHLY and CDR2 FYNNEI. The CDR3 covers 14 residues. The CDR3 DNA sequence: TGTGCCAGCAGTCTCTTAGGGGCGGATCAGCCCCAGCATTTT. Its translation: CASSLLGADQPQHF.

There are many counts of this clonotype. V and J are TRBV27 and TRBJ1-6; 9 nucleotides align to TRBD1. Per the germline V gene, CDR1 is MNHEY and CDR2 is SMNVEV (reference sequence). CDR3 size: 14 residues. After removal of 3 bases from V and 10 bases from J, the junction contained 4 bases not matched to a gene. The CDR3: CASSFGTGISPLHF. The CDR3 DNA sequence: TGTGCCAGCAGTTTCGGGACAGGGATCTCACCCCTCCACTTT.

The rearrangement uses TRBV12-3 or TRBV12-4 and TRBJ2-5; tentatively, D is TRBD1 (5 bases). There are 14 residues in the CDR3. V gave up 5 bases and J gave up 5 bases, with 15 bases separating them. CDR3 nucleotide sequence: TGTGCCAGCAGTGGGGCCCAGGGCGTTGAGACCCAGTACTTC. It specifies CASSGAQGVETQYF.

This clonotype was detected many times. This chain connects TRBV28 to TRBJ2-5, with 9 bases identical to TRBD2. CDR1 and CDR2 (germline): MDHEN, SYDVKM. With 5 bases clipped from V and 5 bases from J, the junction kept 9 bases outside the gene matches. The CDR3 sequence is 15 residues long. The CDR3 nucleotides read TGTGCCAGCAGTAAGGAGCGGGAGGAGAGGGAGACCCAGTACTTC. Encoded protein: CASSKEREERETQYF.